This T cell receptor (beta chain) is drawn from a study of blood T cell repertoires in COVID-19. In the original analysis: Nucleated cell number was recorded as an estimate derived from reference gene primer amplification. Clones were sequenced by immunoSEQ multiplex PCR, and TCRdb holds only the in-frame ones, with some missing. The DNA gave D and trimming, while V, J and clone size come from that table. This sample has some 51,000 clones; 90% occur once, and the top ten carry around 15%. The clonotype comes from a human donor with active COVID-19. The donor label of this sample is uncertain. Sequenced material: peripheral blood.

CDR3 loop: CASSVEVGRAGETQYF. Here the CDR3 DNA reads TGTGCCAGCAGCGTAGAGGTCGGGAGGGCCGGAGAGACCCAGTACTTC. The gene calls are TRBV9 and TRBJ2-5; TRBD2 matches 8 bases. Germline V gene data show CDR1 as SGDLS and CDR2 as YYNGEE. V gave up 0 bases and J gave up 4 bases; unmatched junction bases: 8. CDR3 length: 16 residues.